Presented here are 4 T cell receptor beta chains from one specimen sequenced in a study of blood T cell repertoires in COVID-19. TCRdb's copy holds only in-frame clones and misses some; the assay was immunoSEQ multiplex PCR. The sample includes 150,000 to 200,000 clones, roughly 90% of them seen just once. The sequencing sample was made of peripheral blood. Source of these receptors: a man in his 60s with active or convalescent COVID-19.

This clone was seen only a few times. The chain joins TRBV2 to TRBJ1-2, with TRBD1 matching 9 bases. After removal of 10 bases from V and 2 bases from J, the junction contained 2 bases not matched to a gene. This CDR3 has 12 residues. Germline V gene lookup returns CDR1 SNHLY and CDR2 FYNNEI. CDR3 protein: CAIQGANYGYTF. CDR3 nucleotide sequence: TGTGCCATACAGGGGGCCAACTATGGCTACACCTTC.

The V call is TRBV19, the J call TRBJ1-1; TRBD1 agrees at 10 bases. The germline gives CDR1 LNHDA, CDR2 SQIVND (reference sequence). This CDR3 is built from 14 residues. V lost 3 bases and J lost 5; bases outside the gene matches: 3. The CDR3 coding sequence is TGTGCCAGTAGTATCGGACAGGGGGATACTGAAGCTTTCTTT. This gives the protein CASSIGQGDTEAFF.

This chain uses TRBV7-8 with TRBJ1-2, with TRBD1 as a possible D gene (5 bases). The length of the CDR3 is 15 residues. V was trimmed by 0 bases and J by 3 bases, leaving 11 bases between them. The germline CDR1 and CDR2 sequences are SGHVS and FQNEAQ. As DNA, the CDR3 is TGTGCCAGCAGCTTAGCCGGCAGGGAAGACTATGGCTACACCTTC. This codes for CASSLAGREDYGYTF.

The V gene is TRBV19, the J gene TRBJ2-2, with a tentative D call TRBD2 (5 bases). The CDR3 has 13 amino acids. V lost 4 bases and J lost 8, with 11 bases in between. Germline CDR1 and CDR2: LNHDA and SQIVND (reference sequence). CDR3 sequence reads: CASSTRDAGELFF. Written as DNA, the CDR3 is TGTGCCAGTAGTACTCGGGATGCGGGGGAGCTGTTTTTT.